One sample yielded the 9 T cell receptor beta chains listed below, sequenced in a study of somatic mutations in cytotoxic T cells in rheumatoid arthritis. The repertoire was sequenced with immunoSEQ multiplex PCR; TCRdb's copy has only in-frame clones and lacks some. The data show roughly 10,000 clones, 65% to 85% seen once. Sequencing input: CD8+ T cells sorted from blood. Receptor source: an adult with rheumatoid arthritis.

The rearrangement uses TRBV13 and TRBJ2-3, with TRBD1 identical over 10 bases. The CDR3 contains 18 residues. Germline CDR1 and CDR2: PRHDT and FYEKMQ (reference sequence). After removal of 3 bases from V and 0 bases from J, the junction contained 9 bases not matched to a gene. This CDR3 is CASSFFRDRGPSTDTQYF. Written as DNA, the CDR3 is TGTGCCAGCAGCTTTTTCCGGGACAGGGGTCCTAGCACAGATACGCAGTATTTT.

This rearrangement joins TRBV6-5 to TRBJ2-1; D not resolved. The germline V gene encodes CDR1 MNHEY and CDR2 SVGAGI. The CDR3 has 12 amino acids. Trimming shortened V by 5 bases and J by 5 bases, and 7 bases separated the two germline ends. The CDR3 DNA reads TGTGCCAGCAGTGAAAGGGACAATGAGCAGTTCTTC. Amino acids: CASSERDNEQFF.

This clone was picked up a small number of times. The chain couples TRBV30 to TRBJ2-3; the match to TRBD2 covers 7 bases. The germline CDR1 and CDR2 sequences are GTSNPN and SVGIG (reference sequence). This CDR3 is 14 amino acids long. The V segment lost 4 bases and the J segment 1 base; nucleotides outside the gene matches: 5. The CDR3 DNA follows: TGTGCCTGGACTAACGGACTAGGCACAGATACGCAGTATTTT. Protein: CAWTNGLGTDTQYF. Based on the CDR3 plus reference TRBV30 and TRBJ2-3, the full variable domain is SQTIHQWPATLVQPVGSPLSLECTVEGTSNPNLYWYRQAAGRGLQLLFYSVGIGQISSEVPQNLSASRPQDRQFILSSKKLLLSDSGFYLCAWTNGLGTDTQYFGPGTRLTVL.

V is TRBV27 and J is TRBJ2-6; 7 nucleotides match TRBD1. Germline V lookup: CDR1 MNHEY, CDR2 SMNVEV (reference sequence). Trimming at V came to 5 bases and at J to 3 bases, leaving 7 bases not matched to a gene. This CDR3 contains 16 residues. This chain's CDR3 is CASSTSTGSGANVLTF. CDR3 coding DNA: TGTGCCAGCAGTACCTCGACAGGGAGTGGGGCCAACGTCCTGACTTTC. Complete variable domain (other parts from reference TRBV27 and TRBJ2-6): EAQVTQNPRYLITVTGKKLTVTCSQNMNHEYMSWYRQDPGLGLRQIYYSMNVEVTDKGDVPEGYKVSRKEKRNFPLILESPSPNQTSLYFCASSTSTGSGANVLTFGAGSRLTVL.

The chain uses TRBV10-3 and TRBJ2-7; D could derive from TRBD1 or TRBD2 (5 bases each). Germline lookup yields CDR1 ENHRY and CDR2 SYGVKD. V lost 2 bases and J lost 6, with 8 bases in between. This CDR3 spans 12 amino acids. In DNA, the CDR3 is TGTGCCATCAGTGAGATCGGGGCCGAGCAGTACTTC. This translates into CAISEIGAEQYF.

The chain uses TRBV6-5 and TRBJ1-1; D unclear. The CDR3 spans 13 residues. V was trimmed by 0 bases and J by 0 bases, leaving 2 bases between them. Germline CDR1 is MNHEY and CDR2 is SVGAGI. This CDR3 reads CASSYSVNTEAFF. The DNA of the CDR3 is TGTGCCAGCAGTTACTCCGTGAACACTGAAGCTTTCTTT.

V and J are TRBV4-3 and TRBJ2-5, with D uncertain. The V end lost 1 base, the J end lost 5 bases, and 8 bases lay between the germline ends. Germline lookup yields CDR1 LGHNA and CDR2 YSLEER. The CDR3 extends over 13 amino acids. This CDR3 is CASSQVVGETQYF. In DNA, the CDR3 is TGCGCCAGCAGCCAAGTGGTGGGGGAGACCCAGTACTTC.

The CDR3 reads CASNNGTAYGYTF. The CDR3 coding sequence is TGTGCCAGCAACAACGGGACGGCTTATGGCTACACCTTC. J is TRBJ1-2 and V is TRBV2; D is perhaps TRBD1 (5 bases). Trimming took off 7 bases at V and 5 bases at J, with 14 bases between the two ends. Germline V CDR1 and CDR2: SNHLY, FYNNEI. This CDR3 has 13 amino acids.

This chain joins TRBV19 and TRBJ2-3, with D possibly being TRBD2 (6 bases). CDR3 size: 18 residues. Trimming took off 9 bases at V and 0 bases at J, with 25 bases between the two ends. Germline V gives CDR1 LNHDA, CDR2 SQIVND (reference sequence). This CDR3 reads CASTASSADWDSTDTQYF. The CDR3 DNA sequence: TGTGCCAGCACCGCCTCTAGCGCGGACTGGGATAGCACAGATACGCAGTATTTT.